This T cell receptor beta chain was recorded in a study of T cell responses to AZD1222 COVID-19 vaccine. Study-wide results and caveats: Clonal diversity was possibly underestimated, and white British individuals and females predominated among donors. As reported, nearly half of all spike-specific TCRs target variant regions that are unmutated.

TCRdb's table, derived via immunoSEQ multiplex PCR, lists solely in-frame clones and lacks some. This sample has tens of thousands of clones; roughly 87% occur once, and the top ten carry over 2%. Points on this clone: What it recognizes is unknown.

CDR1 and CDR2 (germline): SGHRS, YFSETQ. V was clipped by 3 bases and J by 0 bases; unmatched bases: 6. The CDR3 loop spans 17 amino acids. The chain joins TRBV5-1 to TRBJ2-6, with 7 nucleotides matching TRBD2. Specimen: peripheral blood, collected on day 0 of AZD1222 vaccination. The source is an adult in good health. As DNA, the CDR3 is TGCGCCAGCAGCTGGGGGGGTACCTTCTCTGGGGCCAACGTCCTGACTTTC. Amino acid sequence: CASSWGGTFSGANVLTF.